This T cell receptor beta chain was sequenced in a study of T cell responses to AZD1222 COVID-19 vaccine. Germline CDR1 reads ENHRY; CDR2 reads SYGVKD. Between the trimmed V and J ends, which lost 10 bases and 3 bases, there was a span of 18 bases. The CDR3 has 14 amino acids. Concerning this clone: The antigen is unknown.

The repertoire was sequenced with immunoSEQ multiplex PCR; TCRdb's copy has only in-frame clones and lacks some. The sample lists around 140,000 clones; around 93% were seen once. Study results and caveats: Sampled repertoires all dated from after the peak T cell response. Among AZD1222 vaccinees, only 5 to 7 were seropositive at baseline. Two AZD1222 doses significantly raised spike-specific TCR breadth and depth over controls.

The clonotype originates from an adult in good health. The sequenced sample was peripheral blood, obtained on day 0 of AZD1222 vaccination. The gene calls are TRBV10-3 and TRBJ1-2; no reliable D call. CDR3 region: CATLRAPADYGYTF. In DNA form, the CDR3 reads TGTGCCACCCTAAGGGCCCCAGCTGACTATGGCTACACCTTC.